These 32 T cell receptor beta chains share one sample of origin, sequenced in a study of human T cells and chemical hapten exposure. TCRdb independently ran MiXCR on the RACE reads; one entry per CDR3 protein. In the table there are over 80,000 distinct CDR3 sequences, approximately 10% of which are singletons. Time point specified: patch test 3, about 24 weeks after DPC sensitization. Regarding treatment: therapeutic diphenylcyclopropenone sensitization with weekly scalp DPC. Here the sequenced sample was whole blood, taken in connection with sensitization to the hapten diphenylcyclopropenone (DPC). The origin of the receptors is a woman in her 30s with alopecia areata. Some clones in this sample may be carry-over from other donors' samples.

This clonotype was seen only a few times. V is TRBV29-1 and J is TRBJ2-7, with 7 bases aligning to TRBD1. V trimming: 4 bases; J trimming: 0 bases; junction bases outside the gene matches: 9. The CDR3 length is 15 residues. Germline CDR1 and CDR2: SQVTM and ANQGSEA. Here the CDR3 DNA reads TGCAGCGTTGCCCGCCGGACAGGCCTCTCCTACGAGCAGTACTTC. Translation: CSVARRTGLSYEQYF.

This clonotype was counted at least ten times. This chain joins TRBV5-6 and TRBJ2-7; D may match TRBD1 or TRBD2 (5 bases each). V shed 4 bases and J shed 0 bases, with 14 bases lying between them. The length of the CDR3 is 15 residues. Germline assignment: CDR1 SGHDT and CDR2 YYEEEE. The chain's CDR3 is CASSGGRASSYEQYF. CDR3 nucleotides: TGTGCCAGCAGCGGGGGACGGGCTAGCTCCTACGAGCAGTACTTC.

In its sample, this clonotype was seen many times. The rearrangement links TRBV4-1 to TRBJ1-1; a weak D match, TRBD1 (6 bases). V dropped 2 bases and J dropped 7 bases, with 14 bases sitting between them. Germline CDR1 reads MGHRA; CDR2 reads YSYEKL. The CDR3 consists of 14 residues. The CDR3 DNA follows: TGCGCCAGCAGCCAACCTCTGCAGACAGGTGAAGCTTTCTTT. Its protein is CASSQPLQTGEAFF.

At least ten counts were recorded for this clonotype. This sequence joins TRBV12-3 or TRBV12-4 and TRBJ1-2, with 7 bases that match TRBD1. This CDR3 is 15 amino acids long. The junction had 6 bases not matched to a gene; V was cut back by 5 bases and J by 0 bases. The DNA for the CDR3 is TGTGCCAGCAGTCTGCGGGACAGATCTAACTATGGCTACACCTTC. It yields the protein CASSLRDRSNYGYTF.

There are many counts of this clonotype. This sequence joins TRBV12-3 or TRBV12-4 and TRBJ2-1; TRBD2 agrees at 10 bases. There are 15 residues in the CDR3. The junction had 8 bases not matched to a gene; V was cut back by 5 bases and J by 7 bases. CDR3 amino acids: CASSTRAGGPNEQFF. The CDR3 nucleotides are TGTGCCAGCAGTACCCGAGCGGGAGGGCCAAATGAGCAGTTCTTC.

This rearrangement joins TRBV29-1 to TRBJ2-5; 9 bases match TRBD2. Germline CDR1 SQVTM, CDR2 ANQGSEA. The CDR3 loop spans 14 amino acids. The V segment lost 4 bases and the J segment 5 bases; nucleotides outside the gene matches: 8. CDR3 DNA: TGCAGCGTTGGGTATAGCGGGAGATCTGAGACCCAGTACTTC. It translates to CSVGYSGRSETQYF. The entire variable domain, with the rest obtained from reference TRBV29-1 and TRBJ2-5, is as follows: SAVISQKPSRDICQRGTSLTIQCQVDSQVTMMFWYRQQPGQSLTLIATANQGSEATYESGFVIDKFPISRPNLTFSTLTVSNMSPEDSSIYLCSVGYSGRSETQYFGPGTRLLVL.

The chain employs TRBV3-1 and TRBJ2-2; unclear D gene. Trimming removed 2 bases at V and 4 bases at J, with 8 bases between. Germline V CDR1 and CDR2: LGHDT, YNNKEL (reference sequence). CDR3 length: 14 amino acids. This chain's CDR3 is CASSQLGGTGELFF. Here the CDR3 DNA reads TGTGCCAGCAGCCAATTAGGTGGCACCGGGGAGCTGTTTTTT.

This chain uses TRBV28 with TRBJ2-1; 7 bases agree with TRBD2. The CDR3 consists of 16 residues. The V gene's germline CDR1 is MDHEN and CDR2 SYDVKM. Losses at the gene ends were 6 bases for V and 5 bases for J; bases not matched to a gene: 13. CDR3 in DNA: TGTGCCAGCAGCCCCCTGAGGACTAGTCGGGACAATGAGCAGTTCTTC. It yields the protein CASSPLRTSRDNEQFF.

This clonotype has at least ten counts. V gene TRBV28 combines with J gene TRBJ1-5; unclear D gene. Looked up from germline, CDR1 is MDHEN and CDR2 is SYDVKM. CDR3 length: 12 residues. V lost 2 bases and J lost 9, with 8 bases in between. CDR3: CASSLRLGPQHF. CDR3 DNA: TGTGCCAGCAGTTTACGCCTCGGGCCCCAGCATTTT.

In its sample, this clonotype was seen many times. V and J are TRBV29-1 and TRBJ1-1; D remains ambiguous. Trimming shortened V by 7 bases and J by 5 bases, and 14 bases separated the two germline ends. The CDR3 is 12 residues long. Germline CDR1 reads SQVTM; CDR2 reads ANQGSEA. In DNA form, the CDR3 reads TGCAGCGGTGTAGAGGGCCGAACTGAAGCTTTCTTT. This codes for CSGVEGRTEAFF.

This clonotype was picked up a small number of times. The CDR3 nucleotides read TGCGCCAGCAGGCCCTCTCCGGCAGGCCCAGAAGCTTTCTTT. It specifies CASRPSPAGPEAFF. The chain uses TRBV10-2 and TRBJ1-1; D gene uncertain. This CDR3 is built from 14 residues. V was trimmed by 6 bases and J by 8 bases, leaving 19 bases between them. The germline V gene has CDR1 WSHSY and CDR2 SAAADI.

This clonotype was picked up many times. The CDR3: CSVEIWGAGKAADTQYF. The CDR3 DNA reads TGCAGCGTTGAGATATGGGGGGCAGGGAAGGCAGCAGATACGCAGTATTTT. The chain couples TRBV29-1 to TRBJ2-3; D tentatively reads TRBD1 or TRBD2 (6 bases each). This CDR3 is built from 17 residues. The V end was cut by 3 bases, the J end by 4 bases, with 23 bases between. The germline V gene has CDR1 SQVTM and CDR2 ANQGSEA.

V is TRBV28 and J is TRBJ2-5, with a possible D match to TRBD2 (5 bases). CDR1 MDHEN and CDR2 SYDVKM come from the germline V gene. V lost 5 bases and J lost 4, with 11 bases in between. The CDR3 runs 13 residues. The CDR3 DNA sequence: TGTGCCAGCAGTACCGGGAAAAGAGAGACCCAGTACTTC. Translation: CASSTGKRETQYF.

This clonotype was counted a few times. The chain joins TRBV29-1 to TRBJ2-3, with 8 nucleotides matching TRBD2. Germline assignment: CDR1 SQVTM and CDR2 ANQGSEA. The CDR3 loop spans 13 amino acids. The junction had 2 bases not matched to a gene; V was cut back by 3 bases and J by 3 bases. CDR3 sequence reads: CSVDLAGTDTQYF. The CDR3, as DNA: TGCAGCGTTGATCTAGCGGGTACAGATACGCAGTATTTT.

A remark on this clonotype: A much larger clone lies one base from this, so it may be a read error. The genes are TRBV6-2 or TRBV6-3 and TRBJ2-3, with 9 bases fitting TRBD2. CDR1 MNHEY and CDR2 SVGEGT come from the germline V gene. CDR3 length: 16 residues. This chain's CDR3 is CASNYGLAGPADTQYF. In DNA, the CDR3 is TGTGCCAGCAATTACGGTCTAGCGGGACCCGCAGATACGCAGTATTTT.

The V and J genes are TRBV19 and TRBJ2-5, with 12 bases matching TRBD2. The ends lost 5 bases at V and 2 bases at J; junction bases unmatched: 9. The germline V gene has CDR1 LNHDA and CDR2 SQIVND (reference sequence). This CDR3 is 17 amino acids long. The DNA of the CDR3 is TGTGCCAGTAGTCCCCCACCCGGACTAGCGGGACAAGAGACCCAGTACTTC. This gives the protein CASSPPPGLAGQETQYF.

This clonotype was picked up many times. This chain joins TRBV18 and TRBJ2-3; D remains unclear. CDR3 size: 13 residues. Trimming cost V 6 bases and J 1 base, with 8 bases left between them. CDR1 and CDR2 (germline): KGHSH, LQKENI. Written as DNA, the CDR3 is TGTGCCAGCTCGCCGGACCGCACAGATACGCAGTATTTT. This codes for CASSPDRTDTQYF.

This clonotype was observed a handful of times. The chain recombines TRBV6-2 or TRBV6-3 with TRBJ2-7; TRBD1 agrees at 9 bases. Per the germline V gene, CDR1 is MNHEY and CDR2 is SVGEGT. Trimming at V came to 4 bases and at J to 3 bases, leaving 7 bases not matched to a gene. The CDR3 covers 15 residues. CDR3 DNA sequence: TGTGCCAGCAGTTCCCGACAGGGGGGGGACTACGAGCAGTACTTC. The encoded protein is CASSSRQGGDYEQYF.

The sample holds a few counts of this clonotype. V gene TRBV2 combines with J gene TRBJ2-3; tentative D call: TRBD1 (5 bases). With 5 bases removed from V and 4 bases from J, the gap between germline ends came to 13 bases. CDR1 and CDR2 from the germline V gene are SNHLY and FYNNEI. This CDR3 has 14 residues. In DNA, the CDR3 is TGTGCCAGCAGTCTTCAGGGTCGCGCAGATACGCAGTATTTT. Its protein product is CASSLQGRADTQYF.

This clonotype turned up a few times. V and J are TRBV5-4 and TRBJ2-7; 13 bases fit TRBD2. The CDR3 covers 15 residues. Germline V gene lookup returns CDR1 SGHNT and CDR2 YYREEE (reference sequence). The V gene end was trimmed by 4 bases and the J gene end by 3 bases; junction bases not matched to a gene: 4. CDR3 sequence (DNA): TGTGCCAGCAGCACATGGACTAGCGGGGGCTACGAGCAGTACGTC. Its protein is CASSTWTSGGYEQYV.

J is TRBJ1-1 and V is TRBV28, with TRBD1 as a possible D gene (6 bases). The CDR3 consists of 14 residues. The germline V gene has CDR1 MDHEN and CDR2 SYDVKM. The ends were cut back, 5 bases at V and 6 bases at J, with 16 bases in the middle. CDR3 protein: CASSVPGESAEAFF. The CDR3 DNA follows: TGTGCCAGCAGTGTGCCAGGGGAGAGTGCTGAAGCTTTCTTT.

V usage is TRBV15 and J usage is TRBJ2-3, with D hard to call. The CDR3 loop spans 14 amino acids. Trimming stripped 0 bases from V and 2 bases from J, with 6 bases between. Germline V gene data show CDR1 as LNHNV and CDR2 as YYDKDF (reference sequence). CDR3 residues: CATSRDLATDTQYF. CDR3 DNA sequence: TGTGCCACCAGCAGAGACCTGGCCACAGATACGCAGTATTTT.

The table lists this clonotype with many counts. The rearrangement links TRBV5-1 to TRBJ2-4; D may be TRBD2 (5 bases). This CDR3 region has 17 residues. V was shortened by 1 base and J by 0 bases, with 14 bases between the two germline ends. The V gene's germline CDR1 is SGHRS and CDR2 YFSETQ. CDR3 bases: TGCGCCAGCAGCTTGCCCGAGGGCCTGATAGCCAAAAACATTCAGTACTTC. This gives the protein CASSLPEGLIAKNIQYF.

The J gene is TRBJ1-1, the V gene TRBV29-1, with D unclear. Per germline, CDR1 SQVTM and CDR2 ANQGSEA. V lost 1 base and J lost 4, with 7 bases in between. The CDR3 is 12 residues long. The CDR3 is CSVEGHLTEAFF. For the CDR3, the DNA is TGCAGCGTTGAAGGGCATCTCACTGAAGCTTTCTTT.

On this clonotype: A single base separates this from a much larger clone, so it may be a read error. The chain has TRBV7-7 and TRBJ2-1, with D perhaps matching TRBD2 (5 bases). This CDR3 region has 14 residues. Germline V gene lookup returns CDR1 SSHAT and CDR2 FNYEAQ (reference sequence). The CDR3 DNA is TGTGCTAGCAGCTTAGCGACGGGCTCCAATGAGCAGTTCTTC. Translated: CASSLATGSNEQFF.

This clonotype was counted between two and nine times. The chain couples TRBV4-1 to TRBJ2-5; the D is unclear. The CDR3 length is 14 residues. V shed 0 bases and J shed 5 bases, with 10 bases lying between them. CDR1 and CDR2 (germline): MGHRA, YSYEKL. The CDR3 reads CASSQESVGETQYF. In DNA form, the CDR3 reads TGCGCCAGCAGCCAAGAATCGGTGGGGGAGACCCAGTACTTC.

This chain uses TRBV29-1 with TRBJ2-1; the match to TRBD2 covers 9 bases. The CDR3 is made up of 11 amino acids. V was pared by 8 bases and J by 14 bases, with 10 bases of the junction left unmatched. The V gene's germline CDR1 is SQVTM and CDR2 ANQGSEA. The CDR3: CSTSDGTSKFF. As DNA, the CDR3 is TGCAGCACTTCGGACGGGACTAGCAAGTTCTTC.

Written as DNA, the CDR3 is TGTGCCAGCAGCCGGGGGAGCGCGGAGCCCCAGCATTTT. It specifies CASSRGSAEPQHF. The rearrangement links TRBV6-2 or TRBV6-3 to TRBJ1-5, with D possibly TRBD1 on 5 matching bases. This CDR3 has 13 residues. The germline V gene encodes CDR1 MNHEY and CDR2 SVGEGT. Trimming took off 6 bases at V and 8 bases at J, with 14 bases between the two ends.

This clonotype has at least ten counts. Written as DNA, the CDR3 is TGCGCCAGCAGCCAAGGGGCTGGTGGGGCCAACGTCCTGACTTTC. It translates to CASSQGAGGANVLTF. The chain joins TRBV5-1 to TRBJ2-6; TRBD1 might be the D (5 bases). V lost 4 bases to trimming and J lost 3 bases, with 11 bases between them. The CDR3 is 15 residues long. The germline V gene has CDR1 SGHRS and CDR2 YFSETQ.

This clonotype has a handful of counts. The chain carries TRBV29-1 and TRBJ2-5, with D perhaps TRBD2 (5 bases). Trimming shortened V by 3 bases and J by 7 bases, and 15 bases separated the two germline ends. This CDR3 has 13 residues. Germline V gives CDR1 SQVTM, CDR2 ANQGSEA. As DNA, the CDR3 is TGCAGCGTTGAGGCGGCGGTCCGGGGGACCCAGTACTTC. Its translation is CSVEAAVRGTQYF.

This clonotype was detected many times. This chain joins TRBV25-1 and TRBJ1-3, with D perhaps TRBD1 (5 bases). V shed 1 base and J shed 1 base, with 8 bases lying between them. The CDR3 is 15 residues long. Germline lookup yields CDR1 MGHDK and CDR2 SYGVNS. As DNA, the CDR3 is TGTGCCAGCAGTGAATCCGGGGGATCTGGAAACACCATATATTTT. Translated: CASSESGGSGNTIYF.

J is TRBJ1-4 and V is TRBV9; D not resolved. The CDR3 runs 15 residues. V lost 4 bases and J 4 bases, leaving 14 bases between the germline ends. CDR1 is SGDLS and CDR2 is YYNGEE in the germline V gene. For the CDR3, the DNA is TGTGCCAGCAGCCCCGGACTTCGGGGTAATGAAAAACTGTTTTTT. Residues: CASSPGLRGNEKLFF.